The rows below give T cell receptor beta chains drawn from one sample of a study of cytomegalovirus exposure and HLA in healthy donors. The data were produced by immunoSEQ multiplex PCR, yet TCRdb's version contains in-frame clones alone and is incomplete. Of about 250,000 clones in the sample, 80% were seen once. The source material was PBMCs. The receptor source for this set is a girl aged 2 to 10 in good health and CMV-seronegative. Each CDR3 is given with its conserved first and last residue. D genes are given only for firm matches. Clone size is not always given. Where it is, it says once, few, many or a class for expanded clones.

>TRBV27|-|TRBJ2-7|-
CASAGIRGSYEQYF
TGTGCCAGCGCTGGTATCCGGGGGTCCTACGAGCAGTACTTC
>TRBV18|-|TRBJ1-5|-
CASSPQPPVGRQPQHF
TGTGCCAGCTCACCACAACCCCCTGTGGGGAGACAGCCCCAGCATTTT
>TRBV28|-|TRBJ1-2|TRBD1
CASSLGGGAYGYTF
TGTGCCAGCAGTTTAGGAGGGGGCGCGTATGGCTACACCTTC
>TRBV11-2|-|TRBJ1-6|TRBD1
CASSYHQGAGNSPLHF
TGTGCCAGCAGCTATCATCAGGGGGCCGGTAATTCACCCCTCCACTTT
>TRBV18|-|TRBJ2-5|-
CASSPDSLKRTQYF
TGTGCCAGCTCACCGGACAGTTTGAAGAGGACCCAGTACTTC
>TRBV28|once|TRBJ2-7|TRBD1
CASSSDRGSYEQYF
TGTGCCAGCAGTTCAGACAGGGGATCCTACGAGCAGTACTTC
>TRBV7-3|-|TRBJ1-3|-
CASSLSPFSGDTIYF
TGTGCCAGCAGCTTAAGCCCCTTCTCCGGGGACACCATATATTTT
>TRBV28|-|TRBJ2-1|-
CASSFIDYEQFF
TGTGCCAGCAGTTTCATAGACTATGAGCAGTTCTTC
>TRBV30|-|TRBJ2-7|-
CAWDRGTGGSPYEQYF
TGTGCCTGGGACAGGGGTACGGGGGGCTCCCCCTACGAGCAGTACTTC
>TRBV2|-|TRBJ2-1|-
CASRSGLYNEQFF
TGTGCCAGCAGAAGTGGACTCTACAATGAGCAGTTCTTC
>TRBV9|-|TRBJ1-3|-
CASSPQGLRGTIYF
TGTGCCAGCAGCCCCCAAGGCCTACGGGGCACCATATATTTT
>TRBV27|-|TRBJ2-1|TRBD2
CASTTTSGSSYNEQFF
TGTGCCAGCACGACGACTAGCGGGAGCTCCTACAATGAGCAGTTCTTC
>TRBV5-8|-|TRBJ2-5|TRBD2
CASSSSGGAWETQYF
TGTGCCAGCAGCTCCAGCGGGGGGGCCTGGGAGACCCAGTACTTC
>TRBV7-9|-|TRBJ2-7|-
CSSSPAGRLPQYF
TGTTCCAGCAGTCCAGCCGGGAGACTCCCACAGTACTTC
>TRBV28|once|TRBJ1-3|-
CASSSTTGSLGNTIYF
TGTGCCAGCAGTTCCACAACAGGATCCCTAGGAAACACCATATATTTT
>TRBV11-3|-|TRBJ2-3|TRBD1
CASSRTWGTGVTDTQYF
TGTGCCAGCAGCCGAACCTGGGGGACAGGGGTCACAGATACGCAGTATTTT
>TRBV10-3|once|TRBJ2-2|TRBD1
CAISESSLDRGTGELFF
TGTGCCATCAGTGAGTCGTCGTTGGACAGGGGTACCGGGGAGCTGTTTTTT
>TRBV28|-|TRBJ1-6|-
CASSLGDFNSPLHF
TGTGCCAGCAGTTTAGGGGACTTTAATTCACCCCTCCACTTT
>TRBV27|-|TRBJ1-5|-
CASSQEYSNQPQHF
TGTGCCAGCAGTCAAGAGTATAGCAATCAGCCCCAGCATTTT
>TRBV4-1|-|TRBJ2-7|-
CASSTRDTDYEQYF
TGCGCCAGCAGCACCCGGGACACGGACTACGAGCAGTACTTC
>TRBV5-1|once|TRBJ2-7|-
CASSLTGESYEQYF
TGCGCCAGCAGCTTGACCGGGGAATCCTACGAGCAGTACTTC
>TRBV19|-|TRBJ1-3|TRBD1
CASSLRGLSASGNTIYF
TGTGCCAGTAGTTTGAGGGGGCTCAGCGCGTCTGGAAACACCATATATTTT
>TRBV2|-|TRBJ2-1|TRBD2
CASSEELAGGLWNEQFF
TGTGCCAGCAGTGAAGAATTGGCGGGAGGGCTTTGGAATGAGCAGTTCTTC
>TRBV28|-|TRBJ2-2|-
CASRQGIGKSGELFF
TGTGCCAGCCGGCAGGGGATAGGGAAGTCCGGGGAGCTGTTTTTT
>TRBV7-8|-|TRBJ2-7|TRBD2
CASMLAGSSYEQYF
TGTGCCAGCATGCTAGCGGGGAGCTCCTACGAGCAGTACTTC
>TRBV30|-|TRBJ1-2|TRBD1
CAWSQGTVYLHYGYTF
TGTGCCTGGAGTCAAGGGACAGTGTATCTTCACTATGGCTACACCTTC
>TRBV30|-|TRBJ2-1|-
CAWSDISSYNEQFF
TGTGCCTGGAGCGACATAAGCTCCTACAATGAGCAGTTCTTC
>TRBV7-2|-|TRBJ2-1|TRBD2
CASSPRGTSGYNEQFF
TGTGCCAGCAGCCCCCGAGGGACTAGCGGGTACAATGAGCAGTTCTTC
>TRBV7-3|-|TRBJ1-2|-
CASSSPCCSAWGYTF
TGTGCCAGCAGCTCCCCCTGTTGTTCTGCGTGGGGCTACACCTTC
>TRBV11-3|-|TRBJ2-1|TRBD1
CASRRQGTNEQFF
TGTGCCAGCAGGCGACAGGGGACTAATGAGCAGTTCTTC
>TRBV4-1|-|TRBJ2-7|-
CASSQDQGISSYEQYF
TGCGCCAGCAGCCAAGATCAGGGGATCAGCTCCTACGAGCAGTACTTC
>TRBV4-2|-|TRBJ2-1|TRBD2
CASSQDIGEGLQNEQFF
TGTGCCAGCAGCCAAGATATCGGGGAGGGCCTTCAGAATGAGCAGTTCTTC
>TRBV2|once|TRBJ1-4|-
CASSPGSTNEKLFF
TGTGCCAGCAGCCCCGGGTCAACTAATGAAAAACTGTTTTTT
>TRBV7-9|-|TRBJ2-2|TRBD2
CASSLGLAGPTGELFF
TGTGCCAGCAGCTTGGGACTAGCGGGCCCGACCGGGGAGCTGTTTTTT
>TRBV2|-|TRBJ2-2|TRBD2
CASSERGSGTGRTGELFF
TGTGCCAGCAGTGAAAGAGGTAGCGGGACCGGCCGGACCGGGGAGCTGTTTTTT
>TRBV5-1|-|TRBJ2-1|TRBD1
CASSLVLWRQGLYNEQFF
TGCGCCAGCAGCTTGGTTCTTTGGAGACAGGGCCTTTACAATGAGCAGTTCTTC
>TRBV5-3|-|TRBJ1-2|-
CARSLPDKNYGYTF
TGTGCCAGAAGCTTGCCCGACAAAAACTATGGCTACACCTTC
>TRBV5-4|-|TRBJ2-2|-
CASNRETNTGELFF
TGTGCCAGCAACCGGGAGACAAACACCGGGGAGCTGTTTTTT
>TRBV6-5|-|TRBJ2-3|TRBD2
CASSYSMGTSKGTQYF
TGTGCCAGCAGTTACTCGATGGGGACTAGTAAGGGTACGCAGTATTTT
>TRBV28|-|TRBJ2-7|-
CASSPINDEQYF
TGTGCCAGCAGTCCAATCAATGACGAGCAGTACTTC
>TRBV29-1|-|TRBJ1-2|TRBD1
CSVLRETGGGYTF
TGCAGCGTTTTGAGAGAAACAGGGGGTGGCTACACCTTC
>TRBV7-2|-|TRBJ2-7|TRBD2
CASSLGGGWATYEQYF
TGTGCCAGCAGCTTAGGGGGGGGGTGGGCTACCTACGAGCAGTACTTC
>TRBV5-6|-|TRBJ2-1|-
CASSLGGGPYNEQFF
TGTGCCAGCAGCTTAGGAGGGGGCCCCTACAATGAGCAGTTCTTC